This T cell receptor (beta chain) came from a study of CD8+ T cells in alopecia areata. Overall study: Tofacitinib administration persisted for 6 to 18 months, succeeded by 6 months off drug. Treated patients' severity was scored by percentage of affected scalp area.

Reverse transcribed after extraction, RNA yielded cDNA as the sequencing template. Here immunoSEQ multiplex PCR was the method, and the copy in TCRdb shows in-frame clones only, minus some. The sample includes more than 90,000 clones, 50% to 75% of them seen just once. This CDR3 comprises 18 residues. V trimming: 3 bases; J trimming: 4 bases; junction bases outside the gene matches: 12. The V gene's germline CDR1 is LNHNV and CDR2 YYDKDF (reference sequence). Documented treatment: oral pan-JAK inhibitor, 5-10 mg twice daily. Overall study findings and caveats: Normal scalp had lower clonality than lesional scalp, with alopecia totalis/universalis lesions showing this most strongly. Within the top 100, expanded CD8+ clones significantly decreased with tofacitinib, as did scalp clonality.

In regard to this clone: No antigen is known for it.

The TCR originated in a human donor with alopecia areata. The chain carries TRBV15 and TRBJ2-7; TRBD2 agrees at 13 bases. The material was CD8+ T cells sorted from blood, obtained at week 4, from a patient treated with tofacitinib. CDR3 DNA: TGTGCCACCAGCAGGTTCCCCTTTACTAGCGGGAGGGATTACGAGCAGTACTTC. This encodes CATSRFPFTSGRDYEQYF.